The following is a T cell receptor beta chain sequence with its context. Its cognate antigen has yet to be identified. Nothing much larger sits one base from this clone, and base qualities are not available. This specimen comes from a study of blood T cells in healthy people across ages (dated by TCRdb to about 2015). Notes on the research overall: In model experiments, roughly one uniquely barcoded TCR beta cDNA molecule per two T cells was captured by template switching. To track age-related changes in TCR beta repertoire diversity, the study relied on deep sequencing normalized with unique cDNA molecular identifiers. Four age groups were formed from the donors: young (average approximately 15 years), middle-aged (less than 40), aged (around 62) and long-lived (approximately 80). To avoid experimental bias, donors of different ages were distributed randomly across sequencing lanes. Using the same blood draw, the study looked at two additional independent replicas of 1 million unique cDNA reads for two donors, one aged 18 to 30 and the other aged 80 or older. Overall study results and their limits: Compared with the aged group, more naive CD4+ T cells, fewer expanded clones and increased TCR diversity were shown by the long-lived group, suggesting age selection. As age increased, observed TCR beta diversity per million T cells dropped in a roughly linear way, and a significant reduction was already evident by age 40. Since profiling was done on bulk unsorted PBMCs, naive and antigen-experienced compartments could not be conclusively compared. There was a strong correlation between observed TCR beta diversity and the percentage of naive T cells measured by flow cytometry. Donor CMV infection status was unknown, potentially confounding age-related changes in expanded clonotypes. Estimates of total diversity based on one million sequenced T cells were regarded as lower bounds and as underestimates.

CDR1 and CDR2 are drawn from the germline V gene: LGHNT, FRNRAP. Its CDR3 holds 17 amino acids, cysteine through phenylalanine. Only CDR3 DNA remains: 51 bases, in frame from the first base. V and J are truncated by 10 bases and 1 base respectively, leaving an intervening sequence of 20 bases. Donors were 40 or so systemically healthy Caucasian individuals from Russia aged roughly 6 to 90 years. Each donor gave about 9.7 milliliters of peripheral blood, drawn into EDTA-treated Vacutainer tubes. Ficoll-Paque density-gradient centrifugation was used to isolate PBMCs, with at least 7 million per sample. Total RNA was extracted from PBMCs with Trizol reagent, with at least 5 micrograms obtained per sample. The percentages of naive CD45RAhigh/CD27high T cells were determined by flow cytometry on a PBMC aliquot from every donor. The library was obtained by 5' RACE. The run used an Illumina HiSeq 2500. The second PCR ran for roughly 7 to 11 cycles and used a J-beta primer mix along with a sample-barcoded 5' primer. A template-switch 5' adaptor carrying 12 random nucleotides introduced a unique molecular identifier onto each TCR beta cDNA molecule. Each sample yielded at least 3 million CDR3-containing paired-end reads. First-strand cDNA was synthesized from all RNA with the Mint cDNA synthesis kit, primed by a TRBC-specific oligonucleotide. All cDNA was treated with uracil-DNA glycosylase and then went through a first 18-cycle PCR with the universal primers M1SS and BC2_uni_R. The authors' analysis ran thus. Each sample was normalized by randomly selecting 1 million high-quality reads, each carrying a distinct molecular identifier. Reads sharing molecular identifiers were discarded rather than binned into consensus sequences. MiTCR, run with a Q25 quality threshold and the strictest error-elimination algorithm, handled CDR3 identification, clonotype clustering and error correction. A nonparametric unseen species model with Euler transformation was used to estimate a lower bound on total TCR beta diversity. TCRdb reanalyzed the raw reads on its own, using fastp at Q25 for trimming and MiXCR for clone calling, and kept in-frame beta chains. Each CDR3 protein appears once, grouped with its most common genes and DNA. These V and J calls rely on TCRdb rather than the paper's analysis. Present in this sample are about 1 million distinct CDR3 sequences, around 43% of which were seen just once. The ten largest clones take up about 19% of the sample.

The chain was built from TRBV12-5 and TRBJ2-6, and perhaps TRBD2 as D gene, on 5 matching bases. Sequenced: blood. This clonotype originated in a woman in her sixties in good health. Here is the DNA: TGTGCTATACCCAGTGGACTGGCGGATTCTGGGGCCAACGTCCTGACTTTC. It translates to CAIPSGLADSGANVLTF.